Listed below are T cell receptor beta chains from one sample, sequenced in a study of blood T cell repertoires in COVID-19. Assay used: immunoSEQ multiplex PCR; TCRdb lists only in-frame clones, some missing. The sample yields some 110,000 clones, roughly 90% seen once. The sequencing sample was made of peripheral blood. All receptors derive from a human donor in a cohort sampled during active COVID-19. CDR3s include the opening cysteine and the closing phenylalanine or tryptophan.

V: TRBV7-9; CDR3: CASSPLYEQYF
V: TRBV7-2; CDR3: CASRSQGLNTGELFF
V: TRBV4-1; CDR3: CASSQVAGGYNEQFF
V: TRBV30; CDR3: CAWSVRAGGNTQYF
V: TRBV5-1; CDR3: CASSLEARTDTQYF
V: TRBV7-3; CDR3: CASSLNPSTYNEQFF
V: TRBV4-1; CDR3: CASSQDAGNTGELFF
V: TRBV9; CDR3: CASSREGSLNYGYTF
V: TRBV4-3; CDR3: CASSQGTGIQETQYF
V: TRBV15; CDR3: CATSDRTDSGNTIYF
V: TRBV7-9; CDR3: CASSLTSGGADTQYF
V: TRBV30; CDR3: CAWTRDSNEKLFF
V: TRBV6-5; CDR3: CASRTSGSPEQYF
V: TRBV5-1; CDR3: CASSWTGNYEQYF
V: TRBV30; CDR3: CAWSVLGGTDTQYF
V: TRBV5-1; CDR3: CASSRKDTMNYGYTF
V: TRBV28; CDR3: CASSLLVGGDGTRVGYTF
V: TRBV14; CDR3: CASSQNGASDHSYEQYF
V: TRBV6-2/TRBV6-3; CDR3: CASSYGADPAYEQYF
V: TRBV19; CDR3: CASSRTVYNEQFF
V: TRBV7-9; CDR3: CASSLARGPYGYTF
V: TRBV29-1; CDR3: CSVDKDRVGYGYTF
V: TRBV7-6; CDR3: CASSLAVGGGTEAFF
V: TRBV9; CDR3: CASSVSQGNEQFF
V: TRBV29-1; CDR3: CSVGWLPKGLNTGELFF
V: TRBV6-5; CDR3: CASSYSLQGGNEQFF
V: TRBV2; CDR3: CASTLTSGDTDTQYF
V: TRBV19; CDR3: CASSIGTGTGHQWEQYF
V: TRBV7-9; CDR3: CASSFLTGNSPLHF
V: TRBV7-2; CDR3: CASSSAHSNTGELFF
V: TRBV25-1; CDR3: CASRKFLVNQPQHF
V: TRBV7-3; CDR3: CASSSHRGYEQYF
V: TRBV5-5; CDR3: CASSSGGLTNEKLFF
V: TRBV30; CDR3: CAWSVGGTQGPQDGYTF
V: TRBV5-4; CDR3: CASSSTGTSPYEQYF
V: TRBV5-8; CDR3: CASSLTNQDGYTF
V: TRBV11-2; CDR3: CASSLGASTDTQYF
V: TRBV19; CDR3: CASTGTSGSTYNEQFF
V: TRBV5-1; CDR3: CASSLPSGALLDTQYF
V: TRBV5-4; CDR3: CASSWGTGVYNEQFF
V: TRBV5-4; CDR3: CASSSGQTGLQETQYF
V: TRBV6-6; CDR3: CASSYARETQYF
V: TRBV7-8; CDR3: CASSWAGGANEQFF
V: TRBV6-4; CDR3: CASTRERDSNYGYTF
V: TRBV5-3; CDR3: CARSSGVLEEKLFF
V: TRBV7-9; CDR3: CASSAFGQGSGPQHF